The source of this TCR beta chain is a study of Ad26.COV2.S vaccination and SARS-CoV-2 variants. Study-level findings and limits: Possible underestimation of total T cell responses by the TCR breadth and depth analyses was noted. Placebo and vaccine recipients had non-spike TCR breadth that was similar.

The repertoire was sequenced with immunoSEQ multiplex PCR; TCRdb's copy has only in-frame clones and lacks some. The top ten clones hold about 5.5% of a sample with some 190,000 clones, 87% of them seen once. Germline assignment: CDR1 SGHRS and CDR2 YFSETQ. The CDR3 consists of 16 residues. J lost 5 bases, V lost 3 bases, and 11 bases had no gene match. In regard to this clone: Its antigen is unknown.

The sample consisted of peripheral blood, taken after recovery from COVID-19. This TCR was recovered from a human donor who had recovered from COVID-19. V gene TRBV5-1 combines with J gene TRBJ1-1, with 9 bases aligning to TRBD1. DNA for the CDR3: TGCGCCAGCAGCTCCGGAATCAGGACAGGGGTTACTGAAGCTTTCTTT. The encoded protein is CASSSGIRTGVTEAFF.